A selection of T cell receptor beta chains follows, all from one sample in a study of OX40 agonist ivuxolimab in advanced cancers. TCRdb's copy holds only in-frame clones and misses some; the assay was immunoSEQ multiplex PCR. The sample consists of more than 75,000 clones, more than 85% of them appearing once. Sample: CD4+ or CD8+ T cells sorted from blood, taken in a trial of the OX40 agonist ivuxolimab. The receptor source for this set is an adult with an advanced solid tumor such as melanoma, head and neck, liver or kidney cancer. Each CDR3 is given with its conserved first and last residue. A D gene is named only where the DNA matches it firmly.

d_call | j_call | v_call | cdr3_aa
- | TRBJ1-5 | TRBV15 | CATSRGPIGLGNQPQHF
- | TRBJ2-2 | TRBV6-6 | CASSRSGSPTGELFF
- | TRBJ2-3 | TRBV4-2 | CASSQVAGVRGTDTQYF
- | TRBJ2-2 | TRBV5-1 | CASSLVTTGELFF
TRBD2 | TRBJ2-5 | TRBV4-1 | CASSQDGVGGGETQYF
- | TRBJ2-7 | TRBV13 | CASETQGSEQYF
- | TRBJ2-7 | TRBV6-5 | CASSYLGGLSPYEQYF
- | TRBJ2-7 | TRBV6-1 | CASSLAGILPYF
- | TRBJ2-1 | TRBV7-3 | CASSLVAQSYNEQFF
- | TRBJ2-7 | TRBV6-5 | CASSYSVRESYEQYF
TRBD1 | TRBJ2-7 | TRBV7-2 | CASNGQGGRYEQYF
TRBD1 | TRBJ2-1 | TRBV27 | CASRTAGTGYEQFF
- | TRBJ1-5 | TRBV6-5 | CASSRGDSNQPQHF
- | TRBJ2-2 | TRBV5-1 | CASSFPGTVRGGELFF
- | TRBJ1-2 | TRBV19 | CASSMGGQGLYGYTF
TRBD2 | TRBJ2-3 | TRBV4-1 | CASSQDGLESDTQYF
TRBD2 | TRBJ2-4 | TRBV7-2 | CASSLISGEGLSKNIQYF
- | TRBJ2-2 | TRBV5-5 | CASSLADANTGELFF
- | TRBJ2-7 | TRBV5-1 | CASKLDSTSSYEQYF
- | TRBJ1-2 | TRBV19 | CASLKGFGTERAGYTF
TRBD1 | TRBJ1-2 | TRBV6-1 | CASSETGEGYTF
TRBD2 | TRBJ2-7 | TRBV30 | CAWSVLAGVSEQYF
- | TRBJ2-5 | TRBV10-3 | CAISVADQETQYF
- | TRBJ1-5 | TRBV4-3 | CASSNRQEVQPQHF
- | TRBJ1-1 | TRBV19 | CASRRNTEAFF
- | TRBJ2-7 | TRBV7-9 | CASSSYPLEQYF
TRBD1 | TRBJ2-1 | TRBV9 | CASSVAGTAYNEQFF
- | TRBJ2-6 | TRBV5-1 | CASTHTQGTGANVLTF
- | TRBJ2-5 | TRBV2 | CASSVTRETQYF
- | TRBJ2-3 | TRBV6-5 | CASSYRSGSTDTQYF
- | TRBJ2-3 | TRBV10-3 | CAIRARAGDTQYF
- | TRBJ1-1 | TRBV4-2 | CASSPQGDYTEAFF
- | TRBJ2-6 | TRBV7-6 | CASSLLDSGANVLTF
TRBD1 | TRBJ1-5 | TRBV30 | CAWTGGVNQPQHF
TRBD2 | TRBJ2-2 | TRBV11-3 | CASSVSGTNTGELFF
TRBD1 | TRBJ2-7 | TRBV5-5 | CASSWGQGSYEQYF
TRBD2 | TRBJ2-2 | TRBV9 | CASSVGVAGVVGELFF
- | TRBJ2-2 | TRBV7-8 | CASSLGTGELFF
TRBD2 | TRBJ2-3 | TRBV7-3 | CASSPGTTTDTQYF
- | TRBJ1-2 | TRBV7-9 | CASSPATGGSWGYTF
- | TRBJ1-2 | TRBV6-6 | CASGVSRSYGYTF
TRBD1 | TRBJ2-1 | TRBV18 | CASSPSSTGVVEQFF
- | TRBJ1-1 | TRBV7-8 | CASSLRGGGPEAFF
TRBD2 | TRBJ2-7 | TRBV5-1 | CASSLGTSGYHEQYF
- | TRBJ1-1 | TRBV30 | CARMTDRTEAFF